This is a list of T cell receptor beta chains from one sample in a study of follicular helper T cells after annual influenza vaccination. The data were produced by immunoSEQ multiplex PCR, yet TCRdb's version contains in-frame clones alone and is incomplete. The profile covers about 15,000 clones, with about 83% appearing a single time and about 0.27% taken by the ten largest. The input for sequencing was CXCR5- memory CD4+ T cells sorted from blood, taken on the day of influenza vaccination. All receptors come from an adult who received the influenza vaccine. CDR3s include the opening cysteine and the closing phenylalanine or tryptophan. Fields, in order: clone size, D gene, J gene, V gene, CDR3 DNA, CDR3 protein. D genes are given only for firm matches. Rows give clone size only sometimes, using once, few, many, or a class for an expanded clone.

clone size: .; D gene: .; J gene: TRBJ2-1; V gene: TRBV5-6; CDR3 DNA: TGTGCCAGCAGCCCCGTCTCGGTTAATGAGCAGTTCTTC; CDR3 protein: CASSPVSVNEQFF
clone size: .; D gene: .; J gene: TRBJ1-1; V gene: TRBV5-1; CDR3 DNA: TGCGCCAGCAGCTTGGCCACAGGGTTAGGGGCTTTCTTT; CDR3 protein: CASSLATGLGAFF
clone size: .; D gene: .; J gene: TRBJ2-7; V gene: TRBV7-2; CDR3 DNA: TGTGCCAGCAGCGGGGGACCAAACGGCCACGAGCAGTACTTC; CDR3 protein: CASSGGPNGHEQYF
clone size: .; D gene: TRBD1; J gene: TRBJ2-1; V gene: TRBV7-9; CDR3 DNA: TGTGCCAGCAGCGACGGGACAGGGGGCCGGTTCTTC; CDR3 protein: CASSDGTGGRFF
clone size: .; D gene: .; J gene: TRBJ2-3; V gene: TRBV11-2; CDR3 DNA: TGTGCCAGCTCCTTACCTACAGATACGCAGTATTTT; CDR3 protein: CASSLPTDTQYF
clone size: .; D gene: .; J gene: TRBJ2-3; V gene: TRBV7-3; CDR3 DNA: TGTGCCAGCAGCCCCCGCGTGAGGGGGTCTGCCACAGATACGCAGTATTTT; CDR3 protein: CASSPRVRGSATDTQYF
clone size: few; D gene: .; J gene: TRBJ2-7; V gene: TRBV2; CDR3 DNA: TGTGCCAGCCAGAGGGACGGACCCTACGAGCAGTACTTC; CDR3 protein: CASQRDGPYEQYF
clone size: .; D gene: .; J gene: TRBJ2-3; V gene: TRBV27; CDR3 DNA: TGTGCCAGCAGTTTTATTGGGGATACGCAGTATTTT; CDR3 protein: CASSFIGDTQYF
clone size: once; D gene: TRBD2; J gene: TRBJ2-5; V gene: TRBV5-4; CDR3 DNA: TGTGCCAGCAGCTTCGGCGGGGGAGGTGAGGAGACCCAGTACTTC; CDR3 protein: CASSFGGGGEETQYF
clone size: .; D gene: .; J gene: TRBJ2-5; V gene: TRBV14; CDR3 DNA: TGTGCCAGCAGCCAAGGTTCCTTCTGGGGAGAGACCCAGTACTTC; CDR3 protein: CASSQGSFWGETQYF
clone size: .; D gene: TRBD1; J gene: TRBJ2-7; V gene: TRBV7-2; CDR3 DNA: TGTGCCAGCAGCTTAGCGGGAAGACAGGGGGCTGGGTATCTCTACGAGCAGTACTTC; CDR3 protein: CASSLAGRQGAGYLYEQYF
clone size: .; D gene: .; J gene: TRBJ1-5; V gene: TRBV6-6; CDR3 DNA: TGTGCCAGCAGTCCGACGGACCGTCATCAGCCCCAGCATTTT; CDR3 protein: CASSPTDRHQPQHF
clone size: .; D gene: .; J gene: TRBJ1-2; V gene: TRBV7-9; CDR3 DNA: TGTGCCAGCAGCCCGGGGGCCCGTGGCTACACCTTC; CDR3 protein: CASSPGARGYTF
clone size: .; D gene: TRBD2; J gene: TRBJ2-7; V gene: TRBV7-6; CDR3 DNA: TGTGCCAGCCGTAACCCGGGGGGAGGGCAGTACTTC; CDR3 protein: CASRNPGGGQYF
clone size: .; D gene: TRBD1; J gene: TRBJ1-3; V gene: TRBV18; CDR3 DNA: TGTGCCAGCTCACAACAGGGGTCTGGAAACACCATATATTTT; CDR3 protein: CASSQQGSGNTIYF
clone size: once; D gene: .; J gene: TRBJ2-1; V gene: TRBV28; CDR3 DNA: TGTGCCAGCAGTTCTCCCGGCCAGGGATACAATGAGCAGTTCTTC; CDR3 protein: CASSSPGQGYNEQFF
clone size: .; D gene: .; J gene: TRBJ1-6; V gene: TRBV19; CDR3 DNA: TGTGCCAGTAGTACCCAGGGAGGGATCTATAATTCACCCCTCCACTTT; CDR3 protein: CASSTQGGIYNSPLHF
clone size: .; D gene: TRBD2; J gene: TRBJ2-3; V gene: TRBV18; CDR3 DNA: TGTGCCAGCTCACTCACCGGGGGGGCAGATACGCAGTATTTT; CDR3 protein: CASSLTGGADTQYF
clone size: .; D gene: .; J gene: TRBJ2-1; V gene: TRBV7-8; CDR3 DNA: TGTGCCAGCAGCCAAAGGGGGGGCTTGATGAATGAGCAGTTCTTC; CDR3 protein: CASSQRGGLMNEQFF
clone size: .; D gene: .; J gene: TRBJ1-2; V gene: TRBV18; CDR3 DNA: TGTGCCAGCTCACCACAGGGGTACTATGGCTACACCTTC; CDR3 protein: CASSPQGYYGYTF
clone size: .; D gene: .; J gene: TRBJ1-1; V gene: TRBV6-1; CDR3 DNA: TGTGCCAGCAGTGAAGGTGGTAGGTTGACAGCTTCCGTGAACACTGAAGCTTTCTTT; CDR3 protein: CASSEGGRLTASVNTEAFF
clone size: once; D gene: .; J gene: TRBJ1-3; V gene: TRBV30; CDR3 DNA: TGTGCCTGGACCCATCCGACAGGACTCTCTGGAAACACCATATATTTT; CDR3 protein: CAWTHPTGLSGNTIYF
clone size: once; D gene: .; J gene: TRBJ1-5; V gene: TRBV28; CDR3 DNA: TGTGCCAGCAGTCCCCTCAATCAGCCCCAGCATTTT; CDR3 protein: CASSPLNQPQHF
clone size: .; D gene: .; J gene: TRBJ2-5; V gene: TRBV5-1; CDR3 DNA: TGCGCCAGCAGCGAGGGCCCGTCGGAAAGGACCCAGTACTTC; CDR3 protein: CASSEGPSERTQYF
clone size: once; D gene: TRBD2; J gene: TRBJ2-2; V gene: TRBV18; CDR3 DNA: TGTGCCAGCTCACCCGCCGGGACTAGCGGGGGGGCCAAGACCGGGGAGCTGTTTTTT; CDR3 protein: CASSPAGTSGGAKTGELFF
clone size: .; D gene: .; J gene: TRBJ2-5; V gene: TRBV5-5; CDR3 DNA: TGTGCCAGCAGCTTGGCCCCAGCTGAGACCCAGTACTTC; CDR3 protein: CASSLAPAETQYF
clone size: .; D gene: .; J gene: TRBJ2-2; V gene: TRBV4-1; CDR3 DNA: TGCGCCAGCAGCCAAGATCGGACGGGGCCCGGGGAGCTGTTTTTT; CDR3 protein: CASSQDRTGPGELFF
clone size: .; D gene: TRBD2; J gene: TRBJ2-7; V gene: TRBV30; CDR3 DNA: TGTGCCTGGAGGGCTGGGGCTAGCGGAACCTACGAGCAGTACTTC; CDR3 protein: CAWRAGASGTYEQYF
clone size: .; D gene: .; J gene: TRBJ1-1; V gene: TRBV25-1; CDR3 DNA: TGTGCCAGCAGTTTCGGGGGAACTGAAGCTTTCTTT; CDR3 protein: CASSFGGTEAFF
clone size: .; D gene: TRBD2; J gene: TRBJ2-3; V gene: TRBV19; CDR3 DNA: TGTGCCAGTAGTATGCCCAGTAGCGGGGAACGCACAGATACGCAGTATTTT; CDR3 protein: CASSMPSSGERTDTQYF
clone size: .; D gene: .; J gene: TRBJ2-4; V gene: TRBV28; CDR3 DNA: TGTGCCAGCCGAAGCGGGAAAAACATTCAGTACTTC; CDR3 protein: CASRSGKNIQYF
clone size: once; D gene: .; J gene: TRBJ2-5; V gene: TRBV29-1; CDR3 DNA: TGCAGCGTTGGTCAGCCCCAAGAGACCCAGTACTTC; CDR3 protein: CSVGQPQETQYF
clone size: .; D gene: .; J gene: TRBJ2-3; V gene: TRBV5-6; CDR3 DNA: TGTGCCAGCAGCTTCAGGGCCCCTGCCGCCACAGATACGCAGTATTTT; CDR3 protein: CASSFRAPAATDTQYF
clone size: .; D gene: TRBD1; J gene: TRBJ1-2; V gene: TRBV11-2; CDR3 DNA: TGTGCCAGCTCTTCCGGGACAGCCTATGGCTACACCTTC; CDR3 protein: CASSSGTAYGYTF
clone size: .; D gene: .; J gene: TRBJ2-5; V gene: TRBV6-1; CDR3 DNA: TGTGCCAGCAGTGAAATCGGCCAAGAGACCCAGTACTTC; CDR3 protein: CASSEIGQETQYF
clone size: .; D gene: TRBD1; J gene: TRBJ1-2; V gene: TRBV30; CDR3 DNA: TGTGCCTGGAAAAATACAGGGGGTCCGGGGGGCTACACCTTC; CDR3 protein: CAWKNTGGPGGYTF
clone size: .; D gene: .; J gene: TRBJ2-7; V gene: TRBV28; CDR3 DNA: TGTGCCAGCAGAACCAGGGGAGCGGGGATGATCGAGCAGTACTTC; CDR3 protein: CASRTRGAGMIEQYF
clone size: .; D gene: .; J gene: TRBJ2-7; V gene: TRBV5-5; CDR3 DNA: TGTGCCAGCAGCTTAGGGGGGAGCTCCTACGAGCAGTACTTC; CDR3 protein: CASSLGGSSYEQYF
clone size: .; D gene: TRBD1; J gene: TRBJ1-3; V gene: TRBV28; CDR3 DNA: TGTGCCAGCAGTACGGGGGGGACAGCTGGAAACACCATATATTTT; CDR3 protein: CASSTGGTAGNTIYF
clone size: few; D gene: TRBD1; J gene: TRBJ2-2; V gene: TRBV7-9; CDR3 DNA: TGTGCCAGCAGACGAACAGGGGGCACCGGGGAGCTGTTTTTT; CDR3 protein: CASRRTGGTGELFF
clone size: .; D gene: .; J gene: TRBJ2-2; V gene: TRBV5-1; CDR3 DNA: TGCGCCAGCAGCTTGAATCGGCTGGGGGCCGGGGAGCTGTTTTTT; CDR3 protein: CASSLNRLGAGELFF
clone size: .; D gene: TRBD2; J gene: TRBJ2-7; V gene: TRBV28; CDR3 DNA: TGTGCCAGCGGGCGGGGGGGAACCGGGTACGAGCAGTACTTC; CDR3 protein: CASGRGGTGYEQYF
clone size: .; D gene: .; J gene: TRBJ1-5; V gene: TRBV2; CDR3 DNA: TGTGCCAGCACCCAGAATAGCAATCAGCCCCAGCATTTT; CDR3 protein: CASTQNSNQPQHF
clone size: .; D gene: TRBD2; J gene: TRBJ2-5; V gene: TRBV19; CDR3 DNA: TGTGCCAGTAGTACCCGCCGGGGGGAGGAGACCCAGTACTTC; CDR3 protein: CASSTRRGEETQYF
clone size: .; D gene: TRBD1; J gene: TRBJ2-1; V gene: TRBV5-5; CDR3 DNA: TGTGCCAGCAGTAGAGCTCGGACAGGTTTTGTTAATGAGCAGTTCTTC; CDR3 protein: CASSRARTGFVNEQFF
clone size: .; D gene: .; J gene: TRBJ1-1; V gene: TRBV28; CDR3 DNA: TGTGCCAGCAGTTTAGTAACTCCGCAGGGAAGTGTTTTCTTT; CDR3 protein: CASSLVTPQGSVFF
clone size: .; D gene: TRBD1; J gene: TRBJ2-2; V gene: TRBV5-6; CDR3 DNA: TGTGCCAGCAGCAGGGACAGGGCTGTGGAGCTGTTTTTT; CDR3 protein: CASSRDRAVELFF
clone size: .; D gene: TRBD1; J gene: TRBJ1-2; V gene: TRBV27; CDR3 DNA: TGTGCCAGCAGTTTAAGGGGGACAGGGTATGGCTACACCTTC; CDR3 protein: CASSLRGTGYGYTF
clone size: .; D gene: TRBD2; J gene: TRBJ2-3; V gene: TRBV5-1; CDR3 DNA: TGCGCCAGCAGATTTACTAGCGGGGGAGCAGATACGCAGTATTTT; CDR3 protein: CASRFTSGGADTQYF
clone size: .; D gene: TRBD2; J gene: TRBJ2-5; V gene: TRBV29-1; CDR3 DNA: TGCAGCGTCGGATTACTAGCGCCAAGGGAGACCCAGTACTTC; CDR3 protein: CSVGLLAPRETQYF
clone size: .; D gene: .; J gene: TRBJ1-3; V gene: TRBV9; CDR3 DNA: TGTGCCAGCAGCGTTCAAAGCTCTGGAAACACCATATATTTT; CDR3 protein: CASSVQSSGNTIYF
clone size: .; D gene: .; J gene: TRBJ2-2; V gene: TRBV7-9; CDR3 DNA: TGTGCCAGCAGCAGAAAGGTGGGGTTCTCCGCGAACACCGGGGAGCTGTTTTTT; CDR3 protein: CASSRKVGFSANTGELFF
clone size: .; D gene: .; J gene: TRBJ2-3; V gene: TRBV4-1; CDR3 DNA: TGCGCCAGCAGCCAAGATTCCGGACAGAGACCCCTCAGCACAGATACGCAGTATTTT; CDR3 protein: CASSQDSGQRPLSTDTQYF
clone size: .; D gene: .; J gene: TRBJ2-1; V gene: TRBV11-3; CDR3 DNA: TGTGCCAGCAGCTCCAACACCGACAGGTCACAGTTCTTC; CDR3 protein: CASSSNTDRSQFF
clone size: .; D gene: .; J gene: TRBJ1-1; V gene: TRBV11-2; CDR3 DNA: TGTGCCAGCAGCTTGAGGGAGGGGGACACTGAAGCTTTCTTT; CDR3 protein: CASSLREGDTEAFF
clone size: .; D gene: .; J gene: TRBJ2-1; V gene: TRBV7-3; CDR3 DNA: TGTGCCAGCAGCTTATCAAGGGGCGCCACCTACAATGAGCAGTTCTTC; CDR3 protein: CASSLSRGATYNEQFF
clone size: .; D gene: .; J gene: TRBJ1-1; V gene: TRBV7-2; CDR3 DNA: TGTGCCAGCAGCTTAGTTCCAGGACTAATGAACACTGAAGCTTTCTTT; CDR3 protein: CASSLVPGLMNTEAFF
clone size: .; D gene: TRBD2; J gene: TRBJ2-2; V gene: TRBV7-2; CDR3 DNA: TGTGCCAGCAGTAAGACTAGCGGGGTTCGAGTGGGCGGGGAGCTGTTTTTT; CDR3 protein: CASSKTSGVRVGGELFF
clone size: .; D gene: TRBD2; J gene: TRBJ2-2; V gene: TRBV2; CDR3 DNA: TGTGCCAGTAAACGCCTAGCGGGGGGGACGAACACCGGGGAGCTGTTTTTT; CDR3 protein: CASKRLAGGTNTGELFF